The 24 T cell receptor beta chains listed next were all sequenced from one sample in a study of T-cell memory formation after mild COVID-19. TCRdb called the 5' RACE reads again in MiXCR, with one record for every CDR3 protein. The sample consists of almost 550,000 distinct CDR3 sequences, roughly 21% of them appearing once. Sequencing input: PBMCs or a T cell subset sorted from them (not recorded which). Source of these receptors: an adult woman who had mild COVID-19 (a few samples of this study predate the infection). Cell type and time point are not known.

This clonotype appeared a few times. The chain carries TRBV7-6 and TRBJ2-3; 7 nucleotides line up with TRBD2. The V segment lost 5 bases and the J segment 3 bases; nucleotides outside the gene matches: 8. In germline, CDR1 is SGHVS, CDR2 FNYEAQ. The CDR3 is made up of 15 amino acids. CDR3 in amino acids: CASSRRTSFTDTQYF. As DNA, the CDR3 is TGTGCCAGCAGCCGGAGGACTAGTTTTACAGATACGCAGTATTTT.

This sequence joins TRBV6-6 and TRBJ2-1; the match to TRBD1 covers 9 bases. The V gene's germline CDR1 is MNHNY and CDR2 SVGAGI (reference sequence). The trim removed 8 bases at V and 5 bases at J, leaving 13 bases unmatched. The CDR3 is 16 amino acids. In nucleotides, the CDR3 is TGTGCCAGCTCCTGGGTGGGGGACAGGGTAAACAATGAGCAGTTCTTC. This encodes CASSWVGDRVNNEQFF.

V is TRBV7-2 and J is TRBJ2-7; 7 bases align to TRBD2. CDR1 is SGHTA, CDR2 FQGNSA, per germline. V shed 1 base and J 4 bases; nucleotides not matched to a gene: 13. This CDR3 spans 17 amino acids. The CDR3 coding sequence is TGTGCCAGCAGCTTAGATAGTCGGCTAGCGGTTCCTTACGAGCAGTACTTC. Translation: CASSLDSRLAVPYEQYF.

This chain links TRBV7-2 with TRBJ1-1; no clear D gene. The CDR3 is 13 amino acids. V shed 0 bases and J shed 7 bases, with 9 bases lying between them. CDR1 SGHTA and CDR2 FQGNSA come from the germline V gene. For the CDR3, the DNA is TGTGCCAGCAGCTTAGCAGGGCCCCTTGAAGCTTTCTTT. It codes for CASSLAGPLEAFF. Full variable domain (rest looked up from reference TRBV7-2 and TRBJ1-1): GAGVSQSPSNKVTEKGKDVELRCDPISGHTALYWYRQSLGQGLEFLIYFQGNSAPDKSGLPSDRFSAERTGGSVSTLTIQRTQQEDSAVYLCASSLAGPLEAFFGQGTRLTVV.

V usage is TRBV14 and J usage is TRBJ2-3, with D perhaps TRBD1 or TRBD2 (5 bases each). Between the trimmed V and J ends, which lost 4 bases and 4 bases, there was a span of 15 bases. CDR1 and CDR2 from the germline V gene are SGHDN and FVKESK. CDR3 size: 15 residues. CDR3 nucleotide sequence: TGTGCCAGCAGCCGGCAACCGGGACCCTCAGATACGCAGTATTTT. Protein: CASSRQPGPSDTQYF.

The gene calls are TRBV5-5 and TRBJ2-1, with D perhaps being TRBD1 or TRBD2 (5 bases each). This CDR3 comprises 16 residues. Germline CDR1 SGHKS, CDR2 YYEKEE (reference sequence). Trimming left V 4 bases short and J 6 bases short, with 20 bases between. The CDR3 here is CASSPGPMRIVNEQFF. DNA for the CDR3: TGTGCCAGCAGCCCGGGACCAATGCGAATCGTCAATGAGCAGTTCTTC.

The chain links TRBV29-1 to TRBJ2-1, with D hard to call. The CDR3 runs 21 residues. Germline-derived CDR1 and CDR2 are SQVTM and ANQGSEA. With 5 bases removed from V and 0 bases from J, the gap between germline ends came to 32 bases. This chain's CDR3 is CSVSPSLGWREESISYNEQFF. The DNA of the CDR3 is TGCAGCGTTAGCCCTTCCCTGGGATGGAGAGAAGAGAGTATCTCCTACAATGAGCAGTTCTTC.

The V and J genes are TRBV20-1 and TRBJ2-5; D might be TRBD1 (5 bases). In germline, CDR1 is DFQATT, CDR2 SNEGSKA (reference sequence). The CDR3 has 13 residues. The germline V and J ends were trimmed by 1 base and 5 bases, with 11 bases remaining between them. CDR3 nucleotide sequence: TGCAGTGCTAGAGGGGGCTATTGGGAGACCCAGTACTTC. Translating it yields CSARGGYWETQYF.

Written as DNA, the CDR3 is TGTGCCAGCAGGGGTCTAGCGGGGGCCGGGGATACGCAGTATTTT. Residues: CASRGLAGAGDTQYF. J is TRBJ2-3 and V is TRBV12-3 or TRBV12-4, with 10 bases matching TRBD2. The CDR3 spans 15 residues. Losses at the gene ends were 6 bases for V and 6 bases for J; bases not matched to a gene: 9.

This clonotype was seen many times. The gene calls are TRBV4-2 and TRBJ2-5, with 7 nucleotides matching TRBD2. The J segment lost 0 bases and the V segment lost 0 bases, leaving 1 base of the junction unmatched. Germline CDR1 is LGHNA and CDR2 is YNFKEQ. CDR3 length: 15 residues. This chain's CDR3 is CASSQERGNQETQYF. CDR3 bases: TGTGCCAGCAGCCAAGAGCGGGGGAACCAAGAGACCCAGTACTTC.

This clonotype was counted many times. This CDR3 is CASSLGLAGAYNEQFF. CDR3 coding DNA: TGCGCCAGCAGCTTGGGACTAGCGGGAGCCTACAATGAGCAGTTCTTC. The chain employs TRBV5-1 and TRBJ2-1, with 12 bases that match TRBD2. V was clipped by 0 bases and J by 2 bases; unmatched bases: 0. In germline, CDR1 is SGHRS, CDR2 YFSETQ. This CDR3 is 16 amino acids long.

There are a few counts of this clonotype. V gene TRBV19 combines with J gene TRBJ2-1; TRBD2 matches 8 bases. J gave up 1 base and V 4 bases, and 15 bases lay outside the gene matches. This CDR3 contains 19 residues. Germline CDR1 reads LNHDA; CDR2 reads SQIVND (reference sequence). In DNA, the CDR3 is TGTGCCAGTAGTACCCCGGGTATGGTAGCGGGAAGATCCTACAATGAGCAGTTCTTC. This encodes CASSTPGMVAGRSYNEQFF.

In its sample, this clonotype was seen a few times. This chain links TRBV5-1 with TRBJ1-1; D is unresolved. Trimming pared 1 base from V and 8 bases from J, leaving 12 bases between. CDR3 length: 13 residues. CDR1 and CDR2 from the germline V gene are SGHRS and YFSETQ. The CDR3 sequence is CASSLRDGLEAFF. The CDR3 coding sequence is TGCGCCAGCAGCTTGAGGGATGGGTTGGAAGCTTTCTTT.

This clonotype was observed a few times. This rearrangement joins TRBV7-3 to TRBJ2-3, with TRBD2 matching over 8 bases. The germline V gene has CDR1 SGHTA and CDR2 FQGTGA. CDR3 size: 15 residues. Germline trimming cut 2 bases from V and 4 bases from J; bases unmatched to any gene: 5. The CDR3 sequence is CASSLVTGGPDTQYF. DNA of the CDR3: TGTGCCAGCAGCTTAGTTACGGGAGGGCCAGATACGCAGTATTTT.

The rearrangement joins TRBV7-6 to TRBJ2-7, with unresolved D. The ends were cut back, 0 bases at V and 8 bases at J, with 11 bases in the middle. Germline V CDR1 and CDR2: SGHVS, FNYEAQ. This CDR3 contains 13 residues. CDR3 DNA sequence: TGTGCCAGCAGCTTAGCCCAAGATTTTCAGCAGTACTTC. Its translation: CASSLAQDFQQYF.

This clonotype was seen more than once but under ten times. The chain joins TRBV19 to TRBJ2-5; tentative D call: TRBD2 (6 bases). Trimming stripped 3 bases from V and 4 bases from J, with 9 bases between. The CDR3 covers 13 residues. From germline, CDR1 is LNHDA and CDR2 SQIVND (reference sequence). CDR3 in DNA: TGTGCCAGTAGTATGACTAGTAGAGAGACCCAGTACTTC. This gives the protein CASSMTSRETQYF.

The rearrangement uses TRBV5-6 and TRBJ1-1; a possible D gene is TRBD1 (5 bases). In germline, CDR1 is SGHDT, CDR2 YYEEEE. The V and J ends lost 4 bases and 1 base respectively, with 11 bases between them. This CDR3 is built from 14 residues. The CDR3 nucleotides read TGTGCCAGCAGCCAGGGACTTCCGAACACTGAAGCTTTCTTT. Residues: CASSQGLPNTEAFF. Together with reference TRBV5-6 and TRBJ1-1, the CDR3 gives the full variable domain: DAGVTQSPTHLIKTRGQQVTLRCSPKSGHDTVSWYQQALGQGPQFIFQYYEEEERQRGNFPDRFSGHQFPNYSSELNVNALLLGDSALYLCASSQGLPNTEAFFGQGTRLTVV.

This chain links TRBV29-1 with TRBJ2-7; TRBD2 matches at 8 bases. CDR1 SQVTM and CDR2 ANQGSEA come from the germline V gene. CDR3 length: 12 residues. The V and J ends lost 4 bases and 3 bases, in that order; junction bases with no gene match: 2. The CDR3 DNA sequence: TGCAGCGTTGGGCTAGCGGGCTACGAGCAGTACTTC. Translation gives CSVGLAGYEQYF.

The CDR3 DNA follows: TGTGCCAGCAGCAACCGACTAGGGTTGGGTGATACGCAGTATTTT. Its translation is CASSNRLGLGDTQYF. The V gene is TRBV7-8, the J gene TRBJ2-3; a weak D match, TRBD2 (6 bases). The germline V and J ends were trimmed by 5 bases and 6 bases, with 18 bases remaining between them. CDR1 and CDR2 from the germline V gene are SGHVS and FQNEAQ. The CDR3 is made up of 15 amino acids.

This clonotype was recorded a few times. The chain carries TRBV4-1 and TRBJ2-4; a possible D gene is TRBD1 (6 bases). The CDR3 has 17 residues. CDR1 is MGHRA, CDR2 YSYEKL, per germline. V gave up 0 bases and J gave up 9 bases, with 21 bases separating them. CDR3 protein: CASSQDRMTGWGLIQYF. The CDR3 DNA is TGCGCCAGCAGCCAAGATCGAATGACAGGATGGGGGCTCATTCAGTACTTC.

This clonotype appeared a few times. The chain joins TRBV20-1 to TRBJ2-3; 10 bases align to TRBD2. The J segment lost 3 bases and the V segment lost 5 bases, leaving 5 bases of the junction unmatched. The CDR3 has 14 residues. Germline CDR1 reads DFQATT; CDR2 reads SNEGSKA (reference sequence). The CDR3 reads CSAGALAGTDTQYF. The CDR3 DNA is TGCAGTGCTGGCGCACTAGCGGGGACAGATACGCAGTATTTT.

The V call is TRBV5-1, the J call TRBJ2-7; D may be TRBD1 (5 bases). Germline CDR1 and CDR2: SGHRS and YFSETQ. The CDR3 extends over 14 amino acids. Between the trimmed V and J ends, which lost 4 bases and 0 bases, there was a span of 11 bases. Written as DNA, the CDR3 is TGCGCCAGCAGCAGGACAATAAGCTCCTACGAGCAGTACTTC. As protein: CASSRTISSYEQYF.

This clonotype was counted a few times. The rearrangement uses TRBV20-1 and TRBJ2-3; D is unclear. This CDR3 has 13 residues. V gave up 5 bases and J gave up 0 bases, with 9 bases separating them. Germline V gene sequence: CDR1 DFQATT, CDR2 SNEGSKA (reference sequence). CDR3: CSASDHSTDTQYF. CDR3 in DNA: TGCAGTGCTTCGGACCACAGCACAGATACGCAGTATTTT.

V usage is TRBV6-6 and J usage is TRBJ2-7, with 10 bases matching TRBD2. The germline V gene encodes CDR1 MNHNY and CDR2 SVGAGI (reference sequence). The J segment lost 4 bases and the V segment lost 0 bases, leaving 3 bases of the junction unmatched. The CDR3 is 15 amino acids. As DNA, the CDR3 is TGTGCCAGCAGTTACTCGGCTAGCGGGAGTTACGAGCAGTACTTC. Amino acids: CASSYSASGSYEQYF.